One sample yielded the 21 T cell receptor beta chains listed below, sequenced in a study of early T cells in non-severe SARS-CoV-2 infection. TCRdb used MiXCR to reprocess the 5' RACE reads, holding one entry per CDR3 protein. There are approximately 20,000 distinct CDR3 sequences in the sample; less than 4.5% occur only once, and roughly 1.5% lies in the top ten. Sequencing input: whole blood. The receptors originated from an adult who was a healthcare worker with PCR-confirmed SARS-CoV-2 infection or an uninfected control (not recorded which).

The chain recombines TRBV7-6 with TRBJ2-7, with TRBD1 matching 7 bases. Losses at the gene ends were 0 bases for V and 2 bases for J; bases not matched to a gene: 4. The germline gives CDR1 SGHVS, CDR2 FNYEAQ. The CDR3 runs to 15 residues. CDR3 in DNA: TGTGCCAGCAGCTTAGCGGCAACAGGGGCCTACGAGCAGTACTTC. Amino acid sequence: CASSLAATGAYEQYF.

There are many counts of this clonotype. The chain joins TRBV7-9 to TRBJ1-1; D ambiguous. Germline CDR1 SEHNR, CDR2 FQNEAQ (reference sequence). V lost 4 bases and J lost 1, with 7 bases in between. This CDR3 contains 13 residues. The CDR3 DNA reads TGTGCCAGCAGCTCTCAGGCGAACACTGAAGCTTTCTTT. Protein sequence: CASSSQANTEAFF.

The chain employs TRBV20-1 and TRBJ2-7; the D gene is possibly TRBD2 (6 bases). The CDR3 has 14 residues. V was clipped by 0 bases and J by 5 bases, with 14 bases between them. The germline CDR1 and CDR2 sequences are DFQATT and SNEGSKA (reference sequence). The CDR3: CSARDMRGIDEQYF. In DNA, the CDR3 is TGCAGTGCTAGAGATATGCGGGGTATCGACGAGCAGTACTTC.

Many counts were recorded for this clonotype. This rearrangement joins TRBV5-8 to TRBJ2-1, with unresolved D. The CDR3 is 15 amino acids. Germline values: CDR1 SGHTS, CDR2 YDEGEE. The ends were cut back, 4 bases at V and 2 bases at J, with 13 bases in the middle. The CDR3 reads CASSVRKVAYNEQFF. Here the CDR3 DNA reads TGTGCCAGCAGCGTACGAAAGGTGGCCTACAATGAGCAGTTCTTC. The complete variable domain, with remaining parts taken from reference TRBV5-8 and TRBJ2-1, reads EAGVTQSPTHLIKTRGQQATLRCSPISGHTSVYWYQQALGLGLQFLLWYDEGEERNRGNFPPRFSGRQFPNYSSELNVNALELEDSALYLCASSVRKVAYNEQFFGPGTRLTVL.

This clonotype occurred many times. This chain connects TRBV2 to TRBJ1-5; TRBD1 aligns across 7 bases. Per germline, CDR1 SNHLY and CDR2 FYNNEI. V lost 10 bases, J lost 11 bases, and 14 bases stayed unmatched. CDR3 length equals 13 residues. CDR3 in amino acids: CATNNQPGQAQHF. In DNA, the CDR3 is TGTGCCACCAATAATCAACCAGGACAGGCCCAGCATTTT. The full variable domain, completed using reference TRBV2 and TRBJ1-5, is EPEVTQTPSHQVTQMGQEVILRCVPISNHLYFYWYRQILGQKVEFLVSFYNNEISEKSEIFDDQFSVERPDGSNFTLKIRSTKLEDSAMYFCATNNQPGQAQHFGDGTRLSIL.

This clonotype showed up many times. The rearrangement links TRBV11-2 to TRBJ2-2, with D hard to call. This CDR3 contains 15 residues. Trimming shortened V by 6 bases and J by 4 bases, and 15 bases separated the two germline ends. Per the germline V gene, CDR1 is SGHAT and CDR2 is FQNNGV. This CDR3 reads CASSSLLGATGELFF. As DNA, the CDR3 is TGTGCCAGCAGTTCATTATTAGGAGCCACCGGGGAGCTGTTTTTT.

This clonotype showed up many times. A read error may account for a junction end that differs from germline. This chain uses TRBV7-7 with TRBJ2-2; D not certain. Germline assignment: CDR1 SSHAT and CDR2 FNYEAQ (reference sequence). CDR3 length: 15 amino acids. The CDR3 DNA reads TGTGCTAGCAGCTTAGATGGGGCGAACACCGGGGAGCTGTTTTTT. Its protein product is CASSLDGANTGELFF. The entire variable domain, with the rest obtained from reference TRBV7-7 and TRBJ2-2, is as follows: GAGVSQSPRYKVTKRGQDVTLRCDPISSHATLYWYQQALGQGPEFLTYFNYEAQPDKSGLPSDRFSAERPEGSISTLTIQRTEQRDSAMYRCASSLDGANTGELFFGEGSRLTVL.

This clonotype has a handful of counts. The J gene is TRBJ2-2, the V gene TRBV7-9, with unresolved D. The CDR3 spans 14 residues. Trimming took 1 base from V and 1 from J, leaving 4 bases between them. The germline V gene encodes CDR1 SEHNR and CDR2 FQNEAQ (reference sequence). In DNA, the CDR3 is TGTGCCAGCAGCTTAGACAGGAACACCGGGGAGCTGTTTTTT. Translated: CASSLDRNTGELFF.

Many counts were recorded for this clonotype. This chain joins TRBV6-2 or TRBV6-3 and TRBJ2-3; D call uncertain. V was clipped by 1 base and J by 9 bases, with 23 bases between them. The CDR3 has 17 residues. Germline lookup yields CDR1 MNHEY and CDR2 SVGEGT. For the CDR3, the DNA is TGTGCCAGCAGTTACTTACCCCGAGATAGGACCCAGGACACGCAGTATTTT. Encoded protein: CASSYLPRDRTQDTQYF.

This clonotype was counted many times. V and J are TRBV12-3 or TRBV12-4 and TRBJ1-5; possible D gene TRBD1, 5 bases. This CDR3 contains 19 residues. V lost 5 bases and J lost 0, with 23 bases in between. CDR3: CASSPRVRRATYSNQPQHF. The CDR3 DNA follows: TGTGCCAGCAGTCCCCGTGTTCGCAGGGCAACTTATAGCAATCAGCCCCAGCATTTT.

The chain recombines TRBV12-3 or TRBV12-4 with TRBJ1-4; D is possibly TRBD1 (5 bases). V gave up 6 bases and J gave up 10 bases, with 12 bases separating them. The length of the CDR3 is 12 residues. CDR3 sequence: CASSPDSLKLFF. CDR3 coding DNA: TGTGCCAGCAGCCCCGACAGTTTAAAACTGTTTTTT.

This clonotype has just a few counts. The chain couples TRBV5-5 to TRBJ2-1; 8 nucleotides line up with TRBD1. The CDR3 contains 15 residues. V was pared by 4 bases and J by 2 bases, with 5 bases of the junction left unmatched. Germline loops: CDR1 SGHKS, CDR2 YYEKEE (reference sequence). For the CDR3, the DNA is TGTGCCAGCAGCCCCCGGGACAGGACCTACAATGAGCAGTTCTTC. Protein sequence: CASSPRDRTYNEQFF. Together with reference TRBV5-5 and TRBJ2-1, the CDR3 gives the full variable domain: DAGVTQSPTHLIKTRGQQVTLRCSPISGHKSVSWYQQVLGQGPQFIFQYYEKEERGRGNFPDRFSARQFPNYSSELNVNALLLGDSALYLCASSPRDRTYNEQFFGPGTRLTVL.

This clonotype is deemed medium-sized (0.01 to 0.1%). This chain connects TRBV12-3 or TRBV12-4 to TRBJ1-3; D is uncertain. This CDR3 has 13 amino acids. V was shortened by 3 bases and J by 2 bases, with 5 bases between the two germline ends. CDR3 nucleotide sequence: TGTGCCAGCAGTTTTAGACCTGGAAACACCATATATTTT. It specifies CASSFRPGNTIYF.

The chain combines TRBV27 with TRBJ2-7; possibly TRBD1 or TRBD2 for D (6 bases each). The germline V gene encodes CDR1 MNHEY and CDR2 SMNVEV (reference sequence). CDR3 length: 15 residues. V was clipped by 8 bases and J by 0 bases, with 17 bases between them. The chain's CDR3 is CASSKRGVSSYEQYF. The CDR3 DNA reads as TGTGCCAGCTCTAAGAGGGGGGTTAGCTCCTACGAGCAGTACTTC.

This clonotype has ten or more counts. The chain links TRBV25-1 to TRBJ2-1, with TRBD1 as a possible D gene (5 bases). Germline lookup yields CDR1 MGHDK and CDR2 SYGVNS. The CDR3 covers 15 residues. Trimming left V 3 bases short and J 0 bases short, with 9 bases between. The CDR3: CASSEWGYSYNEQFF. CDR3 DNA: TGTGCCAGCAGTGAGTGGGGCTACTCCTACAATGAGCAGTTCTTC.

This clonotype was detected ten times or more. The chain couples TRBV9 to TRBJ2-3; D not certain. The CDR3 has 15 amino acids. Trimming removed 0 bases from V and 5 bases from J, with 13 bases in between. Germline CDR1 SGDLS, CDR2 YYNGEE. CDR3 nucleotides: TGTGCCAGCAGCGTAGCTTTGGCAGGTCAAGATACGCAGTATTTT. The encoded protein is CASSVALAGQDTQYF.

In its sample, this clonotype was seen many times. The J gene is TRBJ2-1, the V gene TRBV4-3; D remains unclear. Germline loops: CDR1 LGHNA, CDR2 YSLEER. Trimming stripped 1 base from V and 3 bases from J, with 7 bases between. The CDR3 totals 14 residues. The CDR3 DNA is TGCGCCAGCAGCCAAGGGGCCTACTACAATGAGCAGTTCTTC. Translating gives CASSQGAYYNEQFF.

This clonotype was detected a few times. The chain joins TRBV30 to TRBJ2-7, with 14 positions matching TRBD2. J gave up 4 bases and V 5 bases, and 1 base lay outside the gene matches. Germline CDR1 GTSNPN, CDR2 SVGIG (reference sequence). The CDR3 is made up of 13 amino acids. The DNA of the CDR3 is TGTGCCTGGCGACTAGCGGGGGGGTACGAGCAGTACTTC. As protein: CAWRLAGGYEQYF.

Only a few counts were recorded for this clonotype. This rearrangement joins TRBV11-2 to TRBJ2-2, with D possibly called TRBD1 or TRBD2 (5 bases each). The length of the CDR3 is 15 residues. From germline, CDR1 is SGHAT and CDR2 FQNNGV. V was clipped by 0 bases and J by 0 bases, with 5 bases between them. CDR3 nucleotides: TGTGCCAGCAGCTTAGAGGGGGCGAACACCGGGGAGCTGTTTTTT. Amino acid sequence: CASSLEGANTGELFF.

At least ten counts were recorded for this clonotype. The chain combines TRBV7-8 with TRBJ1-1; 7 bases fit TRBD1. Germline V gene lookup returns CDR1 SGHVS and CDR2 FQNEAQ. V dropped 8 bases and J dropped 6; count of bases not matched to a gene: 15. This CDR3 is 15 amino acids long. CDR3 bases: TGTGCCAGCCATCCTGGGGGGACAGCCCTAGCTGAAGCTTTCTTT. Protein: CASHPGGTALAEAFF. The variable domain in full, completed from reference TRBV7-8 and TRBJ1-1, reads GAGVSQSPRYKVAKRGQDVALRCDPISGHVSLFWYQQALGQGPEFLTYFQNEAQLDKSGLPSDRFFAERPEGSVSTLKIQRTQQEDSAVYLCASHPGGTALAEAFFGQGTRLTVV.

The table lists this clonotype with many counts. The V gene is TRBV3-1, the J gene TRBJ2-2; the D call may be TRBD1 or TRBD2 (5 bases each). Between the trimmed V and J ends, which lost 0 bases and 1 base, there was a span of 15 bases. Per the germline V gene, CDR1 is LGHDT and CDR2 is YNNKEL (reference sequence). This CDR3 is built from 18 residues. CDR3 sequence: CASSQDRPGTLNTGELFF. The CDR3 bases are TGTGCCAGCAGCCAAGATCGGCCAGGGACCTTGAACACCGGGGAGCTGTTTTTT.